The subject of this entry is one TCR beta chain. This entry is derived from a study of blood T cell repertoires in COVID-19. J gave up 6 bases and V 5 bases, and 7 bases lay outside the gene matches. CDR1 MNHEY and CDR2 SMNVEV come from the germline V gene (reference sequence). This CDR3 has 15 residues. Clones were read by immunoSEQ multiplex PCR, and TCRdb kept only the in-frame ones, dropping some. The repertoire holds under 70,000 clones, with over 75% as singletons. This sequence was found in a woman between 18 and 30 years old with acute or convalescent COVID-19. Sequencing used peripheral blood. The V gene is TRBV27, the J gene TRBJ2-1; 10 bases are shared with TRBD2. CDR3 nucleotides: TGTGCCAGCAGTCCGCGGACTAGCGGAGGCAATGAGCAGTTCTTC. Translating gives CASSPRTSGGNEQFF.